Here is one T cell receptor (beta chain) with its context. Assay: immunoSEQ multiplex PCR; the TCRdb copy retains only in-frame clones and omits some. The data hold 100,000 to 120,000 clones, with around 93% observed a single time. This CDR3 is built from 16 residues. Trimming shortened V by 6 bases and J by 10 bases, and 22 bases separated the two germline ends. Germline CDR1 reads MNHEY; CDR2 reads SMNVEV (reference sequence). This sample is part of a study of OX40 agonist ivuxolimab in advanced cancers. Study as a whole: Patients with hepatocellular carcinoma, melanoma, renal cell or head and neck cancer made up the dose-escalation patients.

The source material was CD4+ or CD8+ T cells sorted from blood, sampled in a trial of the OX40 agonist ivuxolimab. V gene TRBV27 combines with J gene TRBJ1-6; D is undetermined. The TCR originated in an adult with an advanced solid tumor such as melanoma, head and neck, liver or kidney cancer. The CDR3 nucleotides are TGTGCCAGCAGGCACTCGTCGGGGTCCTGGGGATCACCCCTCCACTTT. Translated, it gives CASRHSSGSWGSPLHF.